This is a list of T cell receptor beta chains from one sample in a study of T cells after posttransplantation cyclophosphamide. Clones were sequenced by immunoSEQ multiplex PCR, and TCRdb holds only the in-frame ones, with some missing. The data show about 28,000 clones, with 75% to 90% seen just once and less than 3.5% held by the top ten. The source material was PBMCs. The receptors stem from a man between 45 and 60 years old. The CDR3 runs from the conserved cysteine through the conserved F or W. D genes are given only for firm matches. Clone size appears in some rows only: once, few, many, or a class for an expanded clone.

D gene,V gene,clone size,J gene,CDR3 DNA,CDR3 protein
NA,TRBV10-3,NA,TRBJ2-7,TGTGCCATCAGTGAGAACTACGAGCAGTACTTC,CAISENYEQYF
TRBD2,TRBV29-1,NA,TRBJ2-3,TGCAGCGTGAACCCTAGCGGGGGGGCCTTAGATACGCAGTATTTT,CSVNPSGGALDTQYF
TRBD2,TRBV5-1,NA,TRBJ2-2,TGCGCCAGCAGCTTGGTTGGAGGGACTAGAAACACCGGGGAGCTGTTTTTT,CASSLVGGTRNTGELFF
NA,TRBV4-1,NA,TRBJ2-7,TGCGCCAGCAGCCAACCGACCTTACAGGGCTCCTACGAGCAGTACTTC,CASSQPTLQGSYEQYF
NA,TRBV2,NA,TRBJ2-6,TGTGCCAGCAGTGAAGCACTAAGGGGCGTCTCTGGGGCCAACGTCCTGACTTTC,CASSEALRGVSGANVLTF
NA,TRBV19,NA,TRBJ1-3,TGTGCCAGTAGCCATACAGGAAACACCATATATTTT,CASSHTGNTIYF
NA,TRBV4-3,NA,TRBJ1-1,TGCGCCAGCAGCCAGGACTTGGGGGCAGTAAGGACCACTGAAGCTTTCTTT,CASSQDLGAVRTTEAFF
NA,TRBV28,NA,TRBJ1-6,TGTGCCAGCAGTTTAAGACAGATTAATTCACCCCTCCACTTT,CASSLRQINSPLHF
NA,TRBV28,once,TRBJ1-1,TGTGCCAGCAGTTCCACCCAGGGGCTCGTAGGGACTGAAGCTTTCTTT,CASSSTQGLVGTEAFF
NA,TRBV19,NA,TRBJ2-5,TGTGCCAGTAGTATTAGCCCAGGGTTAGGGACCCAGTACTTC,CASSISPGLGTQYF